This T cell receptor (beta chain) was obtained from a study of cytomegalovirus exposure and HLA in healthy donors. For the study at large: Out of 150 million to 200 million T cells, an earlier analysis found 117 million unique TCR beta sequences in total. Study results and caveats: Later work showed greater clonal expansion in HLA-associated TCR beta chains than in equally common others. Among the sequence variants, a highly shared cluster was likely an artifact of sequencing.

PCR used 60 Vbeta primers and 13 Jbeta primers. Here immunoSEQ multiplex PCR was the method, and the copy in TCRdb shows in-frame clones only, minus some. This repertoire shows 130,000 to 150,000 clones, about 82% found once; its top ten account for 2% to 2.5%. To note about this clone: The antigen is unknown.

V shed 1 base and J shed 2 bases, with 7 bases lying between them. Germline CDR1 and CDR2: SGHNT and YENEEA. This CDR3 region has 14 residues. Sequences were obtained from PBMCs. This chain connects TRBV11-3 to TRBJ2-3, with unresolved D. The TCR sequence derives from a man aged 25 to 40 in good health and CMV-seronegative. CDR3 in DNA: TGTGCCAGCAGCTTAGGGAGCCACACAGATACGCAGTATTTT. It encodes CASSLGSHTDTQYF.